This T cell receptor beta chain was obtained from a study of T cells in Graves' hyperthyroidism and ophthalmopathy. The CDR3 runs to 11 residues. The V and J ends lost 1 base and 12 bases respectively, with 9 bases between them. RNA transcripts yielded amplified TCR beta CDR3 regions. HTBI primers were used for first-round RT-PCR of the TCR CDR3. TCRdb reanalysed the multiplex PCR reads using MiXCR and keeps one entry per CDR3 protein. Of about 420,000 distinct CDR3 sequences in the sample, around 14% were seen once. This clonotype has at least ten counts. The TCR comes from a woman aged 18-29 years with Graves' hyperthyroidism. Sequenced sample: blood. The chain links TRBV12-3 or TRBV12-4 to TRBJ1-1, with unresolved D. The CDR3 DNA sequence: TGTGCCAGCAGTTTAGGGTCCGGATCTTTCTTT. This sequence encodes CASSLGSGSFF.